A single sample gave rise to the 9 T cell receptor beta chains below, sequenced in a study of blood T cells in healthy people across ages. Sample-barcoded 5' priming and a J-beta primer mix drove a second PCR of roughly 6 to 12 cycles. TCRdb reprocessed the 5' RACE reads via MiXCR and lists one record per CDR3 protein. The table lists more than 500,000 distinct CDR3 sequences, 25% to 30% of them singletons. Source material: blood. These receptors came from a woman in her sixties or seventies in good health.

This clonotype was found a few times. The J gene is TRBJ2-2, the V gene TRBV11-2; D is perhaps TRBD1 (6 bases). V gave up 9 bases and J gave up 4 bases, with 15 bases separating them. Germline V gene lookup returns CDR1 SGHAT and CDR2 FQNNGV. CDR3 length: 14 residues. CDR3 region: CASTTDRLTGELFF. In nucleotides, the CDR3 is TGTGCCAGTACCACGGACAGACTCACCGGGGAGCTGTTTTTT.

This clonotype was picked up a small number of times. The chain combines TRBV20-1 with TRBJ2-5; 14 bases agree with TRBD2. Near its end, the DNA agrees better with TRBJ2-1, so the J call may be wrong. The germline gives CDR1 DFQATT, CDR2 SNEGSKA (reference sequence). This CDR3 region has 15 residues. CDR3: CSARTGLAGVGEQFF. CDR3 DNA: TGCAGTGCTCGAACGGGACTAGCGGGGGTAGGTGAGCAGTTCTTC.

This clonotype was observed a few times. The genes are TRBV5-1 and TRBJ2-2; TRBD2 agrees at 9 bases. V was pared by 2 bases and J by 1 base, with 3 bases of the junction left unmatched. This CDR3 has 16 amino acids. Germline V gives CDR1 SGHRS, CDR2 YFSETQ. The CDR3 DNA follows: TGCGCCAGCAGCTTCCAACTAGCGGGGAACACCGGGGAGCTGTTTTTT. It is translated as CASSFQLAGNTGELFF.

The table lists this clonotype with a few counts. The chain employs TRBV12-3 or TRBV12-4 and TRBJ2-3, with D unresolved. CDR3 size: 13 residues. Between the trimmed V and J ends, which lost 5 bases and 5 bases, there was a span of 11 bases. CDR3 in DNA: TGTGCCAGCAGTCCCTTCCGAGGAGATACGCAGTATTTT. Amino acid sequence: CASSPFRGDTQYF.

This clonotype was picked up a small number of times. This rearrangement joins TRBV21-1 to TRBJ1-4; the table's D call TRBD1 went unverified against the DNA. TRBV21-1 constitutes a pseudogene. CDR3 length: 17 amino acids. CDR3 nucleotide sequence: TGTGCCAGCAGCAAAGTTAGGGACAGGGCAACTAATGAAAAACTGTTTTTT. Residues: CASSKVRDRATNEKLFF.

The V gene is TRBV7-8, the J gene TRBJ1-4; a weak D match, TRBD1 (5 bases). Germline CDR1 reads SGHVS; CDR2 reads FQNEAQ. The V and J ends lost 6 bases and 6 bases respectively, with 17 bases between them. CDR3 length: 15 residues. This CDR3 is CASSDTGTSDEKLFF. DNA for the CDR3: TGTGCCAGCAGTGATACCGGGACTTCGGATGAAAAACTGTTTTTT.

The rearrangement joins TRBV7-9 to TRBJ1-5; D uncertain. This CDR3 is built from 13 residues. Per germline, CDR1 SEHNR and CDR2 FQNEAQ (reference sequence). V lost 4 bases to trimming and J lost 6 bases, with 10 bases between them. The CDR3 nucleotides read TGTGCCAGCAGCTCCCAGGACGCTCAGCCCCAGCATTTT. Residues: CASSSQDAQPQHF.

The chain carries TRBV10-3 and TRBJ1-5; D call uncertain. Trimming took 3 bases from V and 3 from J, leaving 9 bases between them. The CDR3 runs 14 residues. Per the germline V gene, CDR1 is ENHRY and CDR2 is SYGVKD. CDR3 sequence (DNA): TGTGCCATCAGTGATCGCAGCTACAATCAGCCCCAGCATTTT. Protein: CAISDRSYNQPQHF.

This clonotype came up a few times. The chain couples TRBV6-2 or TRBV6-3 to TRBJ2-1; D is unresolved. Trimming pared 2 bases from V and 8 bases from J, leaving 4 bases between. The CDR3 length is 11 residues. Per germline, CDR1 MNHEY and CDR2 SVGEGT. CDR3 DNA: TGTGCCAGCAGTTACGGGTATGAGCAGTTCTTC. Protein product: CASSYGYEQFF.